Reported below is one T cell receptor beta chain. A few counts support this clone. Its antigen is not yet known. No much larger clonotype is one base removed from it; base qualities were not supplied. This sample was included in a study of control samples from healthy donors and cancer patients (dated by TCRdb to the early 2020s). Libraries were constructed by the immunoSEQ multiplex PCR assay. Entries here come from immuneACCESS through TCRdb and include only in-frame sequences with V and J called. Some clones fail to appear in such tables; in the studies checked, an unresolved V gene covers under half of the shortfall, and the cause of the remainder is unknown. The table for this sample lists about 140,000 clones; about 88% of them were counted only once. The top ten hold 8.5% to 9.5% of the sample. Taken from the germline V gene, the CDR1 and CDR2 loops are SGHTA and FQGTGA. V was cut back by 2 bases and J by 5 bases, leaving a gap of 10 bases between them. Counted from cysteine to phenylalanine, this CDR3 has 14 amino acids. Solely the CDR3 DNA is kept, with 42 bases framed from the first base.

Here the chain combines TRBV7-3 and TRBJ1-5; the D gene is perhaps TRBD1, on 5 matching bases. This clonotype was sampled from a woman aged 25-40 years in good health. The sample was blood. Here the CDR3 is given as CASSLLSGDQPQHF. The sequence in DNA is TGTGCCAGCAGCTTACTTTCGGGGGATCAGCCCCAGCATTTT.